This TCR beta chain comes out of a study of vaccination and CD4 T cells after COVID-19. The assay that was used to sequence DNA from cultured CD4+ T cells was the Oncomine TCR Beta short-read assay. Genomic DNA was drawn out of CD4+ T cells grown in culture. TCRdb re-called the PCR reads through MiXCR, storing one row per CDR3 protein. Of around 15,000 distinct CDR3 sequences in the sample, approximately 50% were seen once. Sample treatment: roughly ten-day PBMC culture with coronavirus spike peptide pools or control peptides (ViraFEST assay). Turning to this clonotype: Its cognate antigen is unknown.

Germline V CDR1 and CDR2: WNHNN, SYGVQD (reference sequence). This CDR3 contains 16 residues. The trim removed 6 bases at V and 0 bases at J, leaving 8 bases unmatched. This chain uses TRBV10-1 with TRBJ1-5, with 7 bases lining up with TRBD1. The sequencing here drew on CD4+ T cells from blood, cultured in vitro, taken before SARS-CoV-2 vaccination. This clonotype was obtained from a human donor who received a COVID-19 vaccine. DNA for the CDR3: TGCGCCAGCAGACACGACGGACAGGATAGCAATCAGCCCCAGCATTTT. Translation: CASRHDGQDSNQPQHF.